This T cell receptor beta chain originates from a study of CD8 T cells in Susac syndrome. Random hexamers served to reverse transcribe roughly 0.45 to 1 ug RNA. TCRdb analysed the immunoSEQ multiplex PCR reads with MiXCR anew, one entry per CDR3 protein. The sample includes some 260,000 distinct CDR3 sequences, 80% to 95% of them seen just once. V was cut by 4 bases and J by 0 bases, with 9 bases left in between. CDR1 and CDR2 from the germline V gene are MNHEY and SVGAGI. CDR3 length: 15 residues. Sequencing input: CD4+ T cells from PBMCs. The chain joins TRBV6-5 to TRBJ2-2; D is undetermined. This clonotype was sampled from a human donor with multiple sclerosis. The chain's CDR3 is CASSFRATNTGELFF. The CDR3 nucleotides are TGTGCCAGCAGTTTCCGGGCTACGAACACCGGGGAGCTGTTTTTT.